The clone carrying this TCR beta chain was detected a few times. Its antigen is unidentified. This specimen belongs to a study of radiation and T cells in renal cell carcinoma. This table comes from immunoSEQ multiplex PCR, and its TCRdb copy is limited to in-frame clones, with some not included. This table has about 78,000 clones, 70% to 90% appearing once. Stated time point: blood 4 weeks post-SBRT, at nephrectomy. The treatment: 15 Gy SBRT to primary tumor, nephrectomy 4 weeks later. Nephrectomy followed 15 Gy stereotactic body radiation by 4 weeks. After SBRT, blood was collected at 2 and 4 weeks, plus baseline. The tumor was a clear cell renal cell carcinoma. Trimming removed 1 base from V and 3 bases from J, with 9 bases in between. Germline CDR1 LGHNA, CDR2 YNFKEQ. The CDR3 is 14 residues long. Study-wide findings and caveats: From baseline, blood top tumor clonotypes peaked at 2 weeks post-radiation.

The starting material was blood, obtained from a patient whose treatment included radiotherapy and nephrectomy. The chain recombines TRBV4-2 with TRBJ1-1; D may be TRBD1 (6 bases). This receptor was obtained from a woman in her seventies with renal cell carcinoma. CDR3 nucleotides: TGTGCCAGCAGCCAAGGGGGGCGCGACACTGAAGCTTTCTTT. This sequence encodes CASSQGGRDTEAFF.